These 5 T cell receptor beta chains originate from one sample sequenced in a study of blood T cell repertoires in COVID-19. Using immunoSEQ multiplex PCR, the repertoire was profiled, and TCRdb retains in-frame clones only, with some absent. The data hold under 300,000 clones, with roughly four fifths observed a single time. The material sequenced was peripheral blood. The receptors were gathered from a man in his fifties with acute or convalescent COVID-19.

This clone showed up just a few times. V usage is TRBV29-1 and J usage is TRBJ2-2; D might be TRBD2 (6 bases). This CDR3 comprises 15 residues. Germline lookup yields CDR1 SQVTM and CDR2 ANQGSEA. V lost 7 bases to trimming and J lost 5 bases, with 20 bases between them. CDR3 coding DNA: TGCAGCGCCGCCCTCGGGGGTGGGGGGACCGGGGAGCTGTTTTTT. Its translation is CSAALGGGGTGELFF.

The rearrangement joins TRBV5-5 to TRBJ2-7; TRBD1 is a possible D gene (5 bases). The V end lost 4 bases, the J end lost 4 bases, and 15 bases lay between the germline ends. The CDR3 consists of 14 residues. Germline CDR1 reads SGHKS; CDR2 reads YYEKEE (reference sequence). The CDR3 protein is CASSPNAGIYEQYF. The CDR3 nucleotides read TGTGCCAGCAGCCCTAACGCAGGGATTTACGAGCAGTACTTC.

This chain links TRBV14 with TRBJ2-3, with 9 bases fitting TRBD1. V dropped 2 bases and J dropped 4; count of bases not matched to a gene: 4. The CDR3 length is 15 residues. Germline CDR1 SGHDN, CDR2 FVKESK. The CDR3 spells CASSQTGTGPDTQYF. The CDR3 coding sequence is TGTGCCAGCAGCCAAACCGGGACAGGGCCAGATACGCAGTATTTT.

This chain uses TRBV19 with TRBJ1-2; tentatively, D is TRBD1 (5 bases). The CDR3 is made up of 18 amino acids. Germline lookup yields CDR1 LNHDA and CDR2 SQIVND (reference sequence). Trimming removed 5 bases from V and 3 bases from J, with 25 bases in between. The CDR3 coding sequence is TGTGCCAGTAGTTTGACCTCCGGGACTCACACTCGGCACTATGGCTACACCTTC. It is translated as CASSLTSGTHTRHYGYTF.

The chain recombines TRBV14 with TRBJ1-6; tentatively, D is TRBD1 (5 bases). The germline gives CDR1 SGHDN, CDR2 FVKESK. V was clipped by 1 base and J by 11 bases, with 9 bases between them. This CDR3 is 13 amino acids long. The CDR3 sequence: CASSQGQGTPLHF. The CDR3 nucleotides are TGTGCCAGCAGCCAAGGGCAGGGAACACCCCTCCACTTT.